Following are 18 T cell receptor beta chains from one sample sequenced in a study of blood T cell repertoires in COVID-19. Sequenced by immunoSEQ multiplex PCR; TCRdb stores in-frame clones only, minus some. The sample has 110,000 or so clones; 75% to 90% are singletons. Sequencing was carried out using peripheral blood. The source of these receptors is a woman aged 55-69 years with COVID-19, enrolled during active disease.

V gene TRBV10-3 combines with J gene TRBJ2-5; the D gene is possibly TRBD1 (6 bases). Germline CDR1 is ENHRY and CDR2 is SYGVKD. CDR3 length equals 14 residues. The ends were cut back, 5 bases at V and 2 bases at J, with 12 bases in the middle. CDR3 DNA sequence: TGTGCCATCAGTCCCCGACAGGAGCAAGAGACCCAGTACTTC. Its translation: CAISPRQEQETQYF.

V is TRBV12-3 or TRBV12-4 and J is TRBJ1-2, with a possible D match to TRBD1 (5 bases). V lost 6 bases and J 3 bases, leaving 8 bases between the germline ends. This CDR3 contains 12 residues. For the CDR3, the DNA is TGTGCCAGCAGGACAGATTACTATGGCTACACCTTC. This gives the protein CASRTDYYGYTF.

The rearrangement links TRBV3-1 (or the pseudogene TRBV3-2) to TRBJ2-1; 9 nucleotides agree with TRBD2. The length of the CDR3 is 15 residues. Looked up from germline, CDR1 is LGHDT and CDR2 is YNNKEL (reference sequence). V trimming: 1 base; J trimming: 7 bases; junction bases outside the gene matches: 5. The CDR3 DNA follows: TGTGCCAGCAGCCAAGGAGCGGGGGGTCGGAATGAGCAGTTCTTC. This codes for CASSQGAGGRNEQFF.

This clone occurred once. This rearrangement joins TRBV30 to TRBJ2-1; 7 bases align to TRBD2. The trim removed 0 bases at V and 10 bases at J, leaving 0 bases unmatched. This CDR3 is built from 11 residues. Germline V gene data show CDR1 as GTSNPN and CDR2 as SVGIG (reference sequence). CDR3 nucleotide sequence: TGTGCCTGGAGTGTACTAGCGGAGCAGTTCTTC. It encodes CAWSVLAEQFF.

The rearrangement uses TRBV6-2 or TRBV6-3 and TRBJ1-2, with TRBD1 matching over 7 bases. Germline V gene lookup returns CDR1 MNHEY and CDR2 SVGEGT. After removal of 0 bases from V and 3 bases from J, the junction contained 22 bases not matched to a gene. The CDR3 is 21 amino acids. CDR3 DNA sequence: TGTGCCAGCAGTTACTCGGGAACGAGGTCTGACAGGGTCCTAACGGACTATGGCTACACCTTC. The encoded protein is CASSYSGTRSDRVLTDYGYTF.

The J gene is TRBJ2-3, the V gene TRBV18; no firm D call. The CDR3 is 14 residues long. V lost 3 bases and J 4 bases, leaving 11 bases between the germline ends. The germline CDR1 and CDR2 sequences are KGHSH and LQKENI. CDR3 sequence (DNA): TGTGCCAGCTCACCCCCACCAGTTCCAGATACGCAGTATTTT. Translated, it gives CASSPPPVPDTQYF.

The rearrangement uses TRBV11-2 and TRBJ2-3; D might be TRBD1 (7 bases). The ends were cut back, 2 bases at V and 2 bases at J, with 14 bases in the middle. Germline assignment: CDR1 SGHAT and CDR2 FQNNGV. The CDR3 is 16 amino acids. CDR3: CASSLRGGGITDTQYF. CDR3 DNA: TGTGCCAGCAGCTTACGAGGAGGGGGCATCACAGATACGCAGTATTTT.

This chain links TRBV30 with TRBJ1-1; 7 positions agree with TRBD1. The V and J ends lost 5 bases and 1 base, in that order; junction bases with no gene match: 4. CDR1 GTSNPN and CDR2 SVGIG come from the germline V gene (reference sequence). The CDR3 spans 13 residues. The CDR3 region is CAWGGQANTEAFF. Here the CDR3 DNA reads TGTGCCTGGGGCGGACAGGCGAACACTGAAGCTTTCTTT.

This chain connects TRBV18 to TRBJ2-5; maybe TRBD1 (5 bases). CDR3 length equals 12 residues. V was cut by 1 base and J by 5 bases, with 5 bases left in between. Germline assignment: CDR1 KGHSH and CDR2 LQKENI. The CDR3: CASSPQGETQYF. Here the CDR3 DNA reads TGTGCCAGCTCACCACAGGGGGAGACCCAGTACTTC.

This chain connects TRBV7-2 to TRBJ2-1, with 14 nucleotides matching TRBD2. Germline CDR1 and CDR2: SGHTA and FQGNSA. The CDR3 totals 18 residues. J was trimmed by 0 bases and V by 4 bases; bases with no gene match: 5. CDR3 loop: CASSSGLAGGSSYNEQFF. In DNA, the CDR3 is TGTGCCAGCAGCTCTGGACTAGCGGGGGGTAGCTCCTACAATGAGCAGTTCTTC.

CDR3 region: CASSLNGQPQHF. The CDR3 DNA follows: TGTGCCAGCAGCTTGAACGGGCAGCCCCAGCATTTT. The V and J genes are TRBV5-6 and TRBJ1-5; no definite D call. Germline loops: CDR1 SGHDT, CDR2 YYEEEE. This CDR3 is 12 amino acids long. V dropped 1 base and J dropped 7 bases, with 6 bases sitting between them.

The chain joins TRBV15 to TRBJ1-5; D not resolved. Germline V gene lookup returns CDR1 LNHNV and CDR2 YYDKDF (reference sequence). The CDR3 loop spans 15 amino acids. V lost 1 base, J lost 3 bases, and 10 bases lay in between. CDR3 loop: CATSRGRQDNQPQHF. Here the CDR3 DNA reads TGTGCCACCAGCAGAGGTCGGCAGGACAATCAGCCCCAGCATTTT.

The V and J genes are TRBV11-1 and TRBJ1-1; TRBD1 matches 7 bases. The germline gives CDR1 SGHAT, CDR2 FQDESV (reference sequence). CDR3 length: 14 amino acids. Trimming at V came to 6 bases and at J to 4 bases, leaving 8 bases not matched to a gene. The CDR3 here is CASRPSTGVTEAFF. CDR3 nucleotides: TGTGCCAGCAGGCCCTCCACAGGGGTCACTGAAGCTTTCTTT.

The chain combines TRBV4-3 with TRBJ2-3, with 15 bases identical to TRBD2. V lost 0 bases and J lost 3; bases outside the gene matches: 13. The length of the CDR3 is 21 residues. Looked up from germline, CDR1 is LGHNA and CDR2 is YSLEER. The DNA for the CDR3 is TGCGCCAGCAGCCAAGATAGGGTAGTCCCGGGACTAGCGGGGGGTACAGATACGCAGTATTTT. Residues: CASSQDRVVPGLAGGTDTQYF.

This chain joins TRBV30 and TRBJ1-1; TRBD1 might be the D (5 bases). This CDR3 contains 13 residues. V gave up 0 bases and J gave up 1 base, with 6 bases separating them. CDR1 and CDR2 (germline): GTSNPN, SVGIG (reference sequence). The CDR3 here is CAWSVTANTEAFF. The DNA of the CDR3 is TGTGCCTGGAGTGTGACAGCGAACACTGAAGCTTTCTTT.

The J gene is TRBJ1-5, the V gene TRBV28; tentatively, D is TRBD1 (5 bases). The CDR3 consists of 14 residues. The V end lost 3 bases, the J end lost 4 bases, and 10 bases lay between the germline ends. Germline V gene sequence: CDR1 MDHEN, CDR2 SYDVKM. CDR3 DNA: TGTGCCAGCAGTTTGAAGGGGAGGAATCAGCCCCAGCATTTT. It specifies CASSLKGRNQPQHF.

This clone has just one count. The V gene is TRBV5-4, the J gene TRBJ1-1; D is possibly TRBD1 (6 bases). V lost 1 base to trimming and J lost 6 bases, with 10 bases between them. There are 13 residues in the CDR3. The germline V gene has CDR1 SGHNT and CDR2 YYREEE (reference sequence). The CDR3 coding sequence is TGTGCCAGCAGCTTGCAGGGGAAAGCTGAAGCTTTCTTT. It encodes CASSLQGKAEAFF.

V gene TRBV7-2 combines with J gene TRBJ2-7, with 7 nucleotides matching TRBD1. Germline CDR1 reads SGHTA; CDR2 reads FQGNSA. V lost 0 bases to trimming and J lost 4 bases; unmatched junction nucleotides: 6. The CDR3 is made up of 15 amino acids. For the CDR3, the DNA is TGTGCCAGCAGCTTAGCACCGGGACAGAAATACGAGCAGTACTTC. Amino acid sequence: CASSLAPGQKYEQYF. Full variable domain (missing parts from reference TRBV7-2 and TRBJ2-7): GAGVSQSPSNKVTEKGKDVELRCDPISGHTALYWYRQSLGQGLEFLIYFQGNSAPDKSGLPSDRFSAERTGGSVSTLTIQRTQQEDSAVYLCASSLAPGQKYEQYFGPGTRLTVT.